Sequencing of this T cell receptor (beta chain) was carried out in a study of beta chain features in type 1 diabetes. Of the isolated RNA, all was reverse transcribed, and so the sequenced material was expressed TCRB transcripts. The method was immunoSEQ multiplex PCR; TCRdb's version includes in-frame clones alone and lacks a portion of them. The sample lists a few hundred thousand clones; approximately 14% were seen once. The CDR3 sequence is 12 residues long. With V trimmed by 11 bases and J by 4 bases, 5 bases remained unmatched. Germline CDR1 is MNHNS and CDR2 is SASEGT. This TCR came from a man younger than 45 in good health. V gene TRBV6-1 combines with J gene TRBJ2-5; 9 bases are shared with TRBD1. The sequencing sample was made of naive CD4+ T cells from blood. The CDR3 DNA reads TGTGCCTTCGGACAGGGGAGAGAGACCCAGTACTTC. It yields the protein CAFGQGRETQYF.